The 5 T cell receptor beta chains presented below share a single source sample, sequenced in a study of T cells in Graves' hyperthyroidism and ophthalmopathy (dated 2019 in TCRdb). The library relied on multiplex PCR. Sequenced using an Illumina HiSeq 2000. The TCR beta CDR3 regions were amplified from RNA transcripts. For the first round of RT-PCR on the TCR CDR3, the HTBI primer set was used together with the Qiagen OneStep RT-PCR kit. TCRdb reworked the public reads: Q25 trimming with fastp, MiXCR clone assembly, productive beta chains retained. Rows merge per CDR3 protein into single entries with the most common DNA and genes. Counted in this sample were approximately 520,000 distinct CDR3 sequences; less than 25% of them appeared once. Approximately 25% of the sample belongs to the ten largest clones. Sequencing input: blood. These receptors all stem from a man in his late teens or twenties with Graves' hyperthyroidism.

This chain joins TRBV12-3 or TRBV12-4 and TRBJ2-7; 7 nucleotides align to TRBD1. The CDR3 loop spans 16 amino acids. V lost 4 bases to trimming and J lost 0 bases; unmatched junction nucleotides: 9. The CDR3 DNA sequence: TGTGCCAGCAGTTCCCCGGGGTGGGACAGCTCCTACGAGCAGTACTTC. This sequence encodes CASSSPGWDSSYEQYF.

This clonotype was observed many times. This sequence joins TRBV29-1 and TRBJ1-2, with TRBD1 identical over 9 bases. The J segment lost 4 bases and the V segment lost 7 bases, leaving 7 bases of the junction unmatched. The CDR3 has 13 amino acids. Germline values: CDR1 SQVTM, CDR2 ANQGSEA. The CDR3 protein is CSASGQGSYGYTF. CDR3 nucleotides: TGCAGCGCCTCCGGACAGGGGAGCTATGGCTACACCTTC.

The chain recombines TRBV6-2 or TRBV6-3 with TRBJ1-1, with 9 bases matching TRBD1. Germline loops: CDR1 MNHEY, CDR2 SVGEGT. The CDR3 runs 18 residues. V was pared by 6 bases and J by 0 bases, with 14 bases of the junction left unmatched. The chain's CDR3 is CASRVLGQGPPMNTEAFF. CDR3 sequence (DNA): TGTGCCAGCAGGGTACTCGGACAGGGGCCGCCCATGAACACTGAAGCTTTCTTT.

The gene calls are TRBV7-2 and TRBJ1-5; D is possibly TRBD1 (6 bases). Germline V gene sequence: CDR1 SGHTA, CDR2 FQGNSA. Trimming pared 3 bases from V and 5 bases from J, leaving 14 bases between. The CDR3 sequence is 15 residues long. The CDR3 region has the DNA TGTGCCAGCAGCTTCCAATCTCAGGGGTATCAGCCCCAGCATTTT. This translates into CASSFQSQGYQPQHF.

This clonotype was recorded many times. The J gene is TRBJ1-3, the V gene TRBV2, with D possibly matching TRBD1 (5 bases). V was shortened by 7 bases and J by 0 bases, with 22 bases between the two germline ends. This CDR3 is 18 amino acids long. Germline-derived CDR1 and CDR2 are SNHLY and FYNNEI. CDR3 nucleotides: TGTGCCAGCAAACGGGACGTATCCCTTCGGGGCTCTGGAAACACCATATATTTT. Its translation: CASKRDVSLRGSGNTIYF.